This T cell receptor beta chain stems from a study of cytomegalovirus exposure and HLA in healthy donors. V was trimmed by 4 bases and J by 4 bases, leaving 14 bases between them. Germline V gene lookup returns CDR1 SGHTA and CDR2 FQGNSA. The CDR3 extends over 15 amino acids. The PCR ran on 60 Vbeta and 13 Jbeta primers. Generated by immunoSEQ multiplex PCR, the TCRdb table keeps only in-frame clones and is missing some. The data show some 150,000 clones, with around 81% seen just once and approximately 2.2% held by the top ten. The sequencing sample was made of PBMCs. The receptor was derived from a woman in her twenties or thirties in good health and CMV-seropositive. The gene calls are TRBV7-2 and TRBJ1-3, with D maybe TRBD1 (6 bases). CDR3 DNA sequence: TGTGCCAGCAGCTCTTCCAGGGGCTTGGGAAACACCATATATTTT. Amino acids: CASSSSRGLGNTIYF.